Reported below is one T cell receptor (beta chain). The sample comes from a study of T cell responses to AZD1222 COVID-19 vaccine. Profiled with immunoSEQ multiplex PCR; TCRdb holds only in-frame clones, not every one. The repertoire includes about 130,000 clones, 75% to 90% of them detected once, and about 5% sits in the top ten. Trimming pared 1 base from V and 2 bases from J, leaving 13 bases between. This CDR3 spans 16 amino acids. Germline CDR1 reads SGHRS; CDR2 reads YFSETQ. The sequenced sample was peripheral blood, obtained on day 0 of AZD1222 vaccination. The source is an adult in good health. The V gene is TRBV5-1, the J gene TRBJ1-3; D is uncertain. In nucleotides, the CDR3 is TGCGCCAGCAGCTTGCTGGAACGTGGGGCTGGAAACACCATATATTTT. Its translation: CASSLLERGAGNTIYF.